The next 12 T cell receptor beta chains were all read from a single sample in a study of OX40 agonist ivuxolimab in advanced cancers. Clones were read by immunoSEQ multiplex PCR, and TCRdb kept only the in-frame ones, dropping some. The repertoire holds around 15,000 clones, with about 80% as singletons. This specimen was CD4+ or CD8+ T cells sorted from blood, taken in a trial of the OX40 agonist ivuxolimab. The receptors stem from an adult with an advanced solid tumor such as melanoma, head and neck, liver or kidney cancer.

This chain uses TRBV4-1 with TRBJ2-7; D gene uncertain. Trimming cost V 5 bases and J 3 bases, with 5 bases left between them. CDR3 length equals 11 residues. CDR1 MGHRA and CDR2 YSYEKL come from the germline V gene. The CDR3 spells CASSTNYEQYF. CDR3 DNA: TGCGCCAGCAGCACAAACTACGAGCAGTACTTC.

This chain connects TRBV6-1 to TRBJ2-7, with a possible D match to TRBD1 (6 bases). Germline V gene lookup returns CDR1 MNHNS and CDR2 SASEGT. This CDR3 contains 14 residues. Trimming shortened V by 6 bases and J by 1 base, and 13 bases separated the two germline ends. The CDR3 loop is CASRGAGPSYEQYF. CDR3 bases: TGTGCCAGCAGGGGGGCAGGGCCGTCCTACGAGCAGTACTTC.

In this sample, this clone turned up a few times. The V and J genes are TRBV5-4 and TRBJ2-5; D unclear. Germline V CDR1 and CDR2: SGHNT, YYREEE (reference sequence). V dropped 0 bases and J dropped 5 bases, with 14 bases sitting between them. This CDR3 spans 15 amino acids. CDR3 in amino acids: CASSLDFLAVETQYF. CDR3 coding DNA: TGTGCCAGCAGCTTGGACTTTCTGGCGGTGGAGACCCAGTACTTC.

A remark on this clone: A junction boundary mismatches the germline segment, possibly from a read error. The chain couples TRBV7-7 to TRBJ2-1; tentative D call: TRBD1 (6 bases). CDR1 is SSHAT and CDR2 is FNYEAQ in the germline V gene (reference sequence). The CDR3 loop spans 16 amino acids. The CDR3 DNA reads as TGTGCTAGCAGCTTAGACCGGGACACTTTTCGCAATGAGCAGTTCTTC. Amino acid sequence: CASSLDRDTFRNEQFF.

V usage is TRBV7-8 and J usage is TRBJ2-3, with TRBD2 identical over 8 bases. Germline assignment: CDR1 SGHVS and CDR2 FQNEAQ. V gave up 4 bases and J gave up 2 bases; unmatched junction bases: 11. This CDR3 spans 17 amino acids. CDR3 loop: CASSYVGGRYNTDTQYF. As DNA, the CDR3 is TGTGCCAGCAGCTACGTGGGCGGGAGGTACAACACAGATACGCAGTATTTT. Full variable domain (outside the CDR3, taken from reference TRBV7-8 and TRBJ2-3): GAGVSQSPRYKVAKRGQDVALRCDPISGHVSLFWYQQALGQGPEFLTYFQNEAQLDKSGLPSDRFFAERPEGSVSTLKIQRTQQEDSAVYLCASSYVGGRYNTDTQYFGPGTRLTVL.

V and J are TRBV6-5 and TRBJ2-7; a possible D gene is TRBD2 (5 bases). This CDR3 contains 16 residues. With 2 bases removed from V and 2 bases from J, the gap between germline ends came to 16 bases. The germline V gene encodes CDR1 MNHEY and CDR2 SVGAGI. CDR3 coding DNA: TGTGCCAGCAGTTACCCCCGGGGAGAAGGAACCTACGAGCAGTACTTC. Translation gives CASSYPRGEGTYEQYF.

As for this clone: Relative to the germline gene, one junction end is altered; a read error may explain this. This chain uses TRBV27 with TRBJ2-7; D perhaps matches TRBD2 (6 bases). The V gene's germline CDR1 is MNHEY and CDR2 SMNVEV (reference sequence). CDR3 size: 15 residues. The CDR3 sequence is CASGVGTQKVYAQYF. CDR3 nucleotide sequence: TGTGCCAGCGGCGTCGGGACTCAGAAGGTTTACGCGCAGTACTTC.

The CDR3 nucleotides are TGTGCCAGCAGCTTAGGACGGGACACCGGGGAGCTGTTTTTT. Protein product: CASSLGRDTGELFF. The rearrangement links TRBV7-6 to TRBJ2-2; no firm D call. The germline CDR1 and CDR2 sequences are SGHVS and FNYEAQ. The CDR3 spans 14 residues. Trimming stripped 1 base from V and 3 bases from J, with 6 bases between.

Comment on this clone: One end of the junction does not line up with germline, which may come from a read error. V gene TRBV15 combines with J gene TRBJ2-7; 9 positions agree with TRBD1. The CDR3 totals 17 residues. Looked up from germline, CDR1 is LNHNV and CDR2 is YYDKDF (reference sequence). The CDR3 reads CATSGETPGQGSYEQYF. CDR3 nucleotides: TGTGCCACCAGCGGAGAAACCCCGGGACAGGGTTCCTACGAGCAGTACTTC.

This rearrangement joins TRBV9 to TRBJ2-6; D not resolved. This CDR3 is built from 14 residues. Germline V gene lookup returns CDR1 SGDLS and CDR2 YYNGEE. The V gene lost 4 bases and the J gene lost 4 bases, with 9 bases spanning the gap. The DNA of the CDR3 is TGTGCCAGCAGCCCGACCCAGGGGGCCAACGTCCTGACTTTC. Translating gives CASSPTQGANVLTF.

The chain links TRBV5-1 to TRBJ1-1, with TRBD1 as a possible D gene (5 bases). The CDR3 contains 13 residues. Trimming took off 3 bases at V and 3 bases at J, with 9 bases between the two ends. Germline V gives CDR1 SGHRS, CDR2 YFSETQ. CDR3 amino acids: CASSWTGDTEAFF. Written as DNA, the CDR3 is TGCGCCAGCAGCTGGACGGGGGACACTGAAGCTTTCTTT.

This chain uses TRBV28 with TRBJ1-2; TRBD1 might be the D (5 bases). This CDR3 is built from 15 residues. The V gene's germline CDR1 is MDHEN and CDR2 SYDVKM. Trimming took 1 base from V and 6 from J, leaving 15 bases between them. CDR3 loop: CASSLLMLGGDGYTF. For the CDR3, the DNA is TGTGCCAGCAGTTTATTGATGCTGGGAGGGGATGGCTACACCTTC.